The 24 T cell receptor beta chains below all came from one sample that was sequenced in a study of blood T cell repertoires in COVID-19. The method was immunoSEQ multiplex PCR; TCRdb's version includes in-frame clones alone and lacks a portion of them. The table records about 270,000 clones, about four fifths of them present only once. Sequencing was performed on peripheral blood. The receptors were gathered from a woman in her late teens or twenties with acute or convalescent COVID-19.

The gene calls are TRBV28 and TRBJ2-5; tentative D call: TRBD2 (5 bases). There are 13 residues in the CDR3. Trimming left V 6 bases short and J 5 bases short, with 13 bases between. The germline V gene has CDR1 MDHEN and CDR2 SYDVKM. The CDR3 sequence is CASREAGSETQYF. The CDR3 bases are TGTGCCAGCAGGGAGGCGGGTTCGGAGACCCAGTACTTC.

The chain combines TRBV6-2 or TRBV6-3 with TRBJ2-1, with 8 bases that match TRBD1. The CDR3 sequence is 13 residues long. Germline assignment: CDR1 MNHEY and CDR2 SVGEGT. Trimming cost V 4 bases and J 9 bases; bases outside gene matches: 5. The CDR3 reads CASSSWTGPEQFF. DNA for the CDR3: TGTGCCAGCAGTTCCTGGACAGGGCCTGAGCAGTTCTTC.

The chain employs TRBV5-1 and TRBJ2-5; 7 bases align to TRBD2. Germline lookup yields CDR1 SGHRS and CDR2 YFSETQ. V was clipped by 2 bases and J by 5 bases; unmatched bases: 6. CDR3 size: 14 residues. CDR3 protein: CASSFLTSLETQYF. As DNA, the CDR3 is TGCGCCAGCAGCTTCCTGACTAGCCTGGAGACCCAGTACTTC.

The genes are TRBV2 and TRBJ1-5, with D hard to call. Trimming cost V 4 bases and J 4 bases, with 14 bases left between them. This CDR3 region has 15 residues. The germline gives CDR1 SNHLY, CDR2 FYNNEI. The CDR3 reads CASSGGSNRNQPQHF. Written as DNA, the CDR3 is TGTGCCAGCAGTGGCGGCAGCAACCGAAATCAGCCCCAGCATTTT.

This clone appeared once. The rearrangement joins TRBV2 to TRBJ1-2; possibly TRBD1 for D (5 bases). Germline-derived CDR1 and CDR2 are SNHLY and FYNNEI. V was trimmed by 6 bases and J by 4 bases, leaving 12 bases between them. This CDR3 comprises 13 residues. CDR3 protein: CASRRQTIYGYTF. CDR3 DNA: TGTGCCAGCAGACGACAGACGATCTATGGCTACACCTTC.

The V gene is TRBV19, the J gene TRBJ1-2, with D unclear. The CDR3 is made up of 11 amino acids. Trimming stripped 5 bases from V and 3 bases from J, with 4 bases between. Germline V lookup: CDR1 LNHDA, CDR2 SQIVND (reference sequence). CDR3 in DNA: TGTGCCAGTAGTCCCGACTATGGCTACACCTTC. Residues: CASSPDYGYTF.

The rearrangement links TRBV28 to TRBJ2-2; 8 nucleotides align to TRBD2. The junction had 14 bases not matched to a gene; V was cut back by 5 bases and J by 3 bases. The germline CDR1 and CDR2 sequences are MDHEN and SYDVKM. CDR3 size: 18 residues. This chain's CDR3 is CASSPPMPGGPDTGELFF. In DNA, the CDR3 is TGTGCCAGCAGTCCTCCTATGCCGGGAGGGCCTGACACCGGGGAGCTGTTTTTT.

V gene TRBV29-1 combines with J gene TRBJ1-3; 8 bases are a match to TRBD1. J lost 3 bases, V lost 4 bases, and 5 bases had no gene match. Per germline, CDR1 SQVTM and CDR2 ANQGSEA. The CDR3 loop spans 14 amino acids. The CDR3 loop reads CSVVQGAVGNTIYF. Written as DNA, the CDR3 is TGCAGCGTTGTGCAGGGGGCGGTTGGAAACACCATATATTTT. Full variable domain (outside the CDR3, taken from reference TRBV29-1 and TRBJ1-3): SAVISQKPSRDICQRGTSLTIQCQVDSQVTMMFWYRQQPGQSLTLIATANQGSEATYESGFVIDKFPISRPNLTFSTLTVSNMSPEDSSIYLCSVVQGAVGNTIYFGEGSWLTVV.

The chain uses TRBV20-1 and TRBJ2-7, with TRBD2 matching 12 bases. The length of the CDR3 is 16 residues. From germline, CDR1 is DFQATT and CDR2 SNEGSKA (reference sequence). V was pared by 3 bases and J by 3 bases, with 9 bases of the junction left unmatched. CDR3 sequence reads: CSASNSSGRGVYEQYF. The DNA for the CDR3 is TGCAGTGCTAGTAATTCTAGCGGGAGGGGGGTCTACGAGCAGTACTTC.

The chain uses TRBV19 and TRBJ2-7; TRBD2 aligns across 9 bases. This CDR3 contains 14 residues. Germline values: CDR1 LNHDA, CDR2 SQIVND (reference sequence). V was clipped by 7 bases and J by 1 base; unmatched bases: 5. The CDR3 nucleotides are TGTGCCAGTACGAAGACTAGCGGATCCTACGAGCAGTACTTC. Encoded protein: CASTKTSGSYEQYF.

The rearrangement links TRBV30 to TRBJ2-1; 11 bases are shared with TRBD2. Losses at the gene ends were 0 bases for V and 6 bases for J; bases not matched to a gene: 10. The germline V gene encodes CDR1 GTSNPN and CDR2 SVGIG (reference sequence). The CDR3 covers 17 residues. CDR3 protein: CAWSVLLTSGSSNEQFF. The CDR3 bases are TGTGCCTGGAGTGTCCTCTTAACTAGCGGGAGTAGCAATGAGCAGTTCTTC.

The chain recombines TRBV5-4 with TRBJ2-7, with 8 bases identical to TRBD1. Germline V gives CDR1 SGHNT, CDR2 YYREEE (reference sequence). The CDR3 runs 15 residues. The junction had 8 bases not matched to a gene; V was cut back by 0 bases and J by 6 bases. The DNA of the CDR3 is TGTGCCAGCAGCTTGGGAGGAGCAGGGGGCGGCGAGCAGTACTTC. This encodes CASSLGGAGGGEQYF.

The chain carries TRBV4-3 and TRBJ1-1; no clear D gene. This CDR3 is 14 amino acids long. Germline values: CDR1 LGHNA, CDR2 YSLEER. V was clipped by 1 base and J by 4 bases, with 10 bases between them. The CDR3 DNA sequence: TGCGCCAGCAGCCAAGCTCCGGGTCTCACTGAAGCTTTCTTT. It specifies CASSQAPGLTEAFF.

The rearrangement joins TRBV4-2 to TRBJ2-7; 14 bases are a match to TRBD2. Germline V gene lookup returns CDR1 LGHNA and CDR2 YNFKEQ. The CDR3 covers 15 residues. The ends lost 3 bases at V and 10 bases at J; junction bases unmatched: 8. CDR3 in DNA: TGTGCCAGCAGCCAGGGGACTAGCGGGAGCTTGGGTCAGTACTTC. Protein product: CASSQGTSGSLGQYF.

CDR3 residues: CASSPLPGQRTYNEQFF. CDR3 DNA: TGTGCCAGCTCACCACTACCGGGACAGCGAACATACAATGAGCAGTTCTTC. V usage is TRBV18 and J usage is TRBJ2-1; the match to TRBD1 covers 7 bases. CDR1 KGHSH and CDR2 LQKENI come from the germline V gene. Trimming took 1 base from V and 4 from J; bases not matched to a gene: 10. The CDR3 contains 17 residues.

CDR3 nucleotides: TGTGCCAGCAGCGTTAGTAGCGGGAGCCCCAATGAGCAGTTCTTC. This gives the protein CASSVSSGSPNEQFF. This chain uses TRBV9 with TRBJ2-1; 9 nucleotides line up with TRBD2. The CDR3 runs to 15 residues. CDR1 is SGDLS and CDR2 is YYNGEE in the germline V gene. After removal of 2 bases from V and 6 bases from J, the junction contained 6 bases not matched to a gene. Full variable domain (remainder filled in from reference TRBV9 and TRBJ2-1): DSGVTQTPKHLITATGQRVTLRCSPRSGDLSVYWYQQSLDQGLQFLIQYYNGEERAKGNILERFSAQQFPDLHSELNLSSLELGDSALYFCASSVSSGSPNEQFFGPGTRLTVL.

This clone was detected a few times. DNA of the CDR3: TGCGCCAGCAGCCCCCTTGGGGGGGACACTGAAGCTTTCTTT. As protein: CASSPLGGDTEAFF. The rearrangement joins TRBV4-1 to TRBJ1-1; perhaps TRBD1 as D (5 bases). Trimming took 4 bases from V and 3 from J, leaving 12 bases between them. In germline, CDR1 is MGHRA, CDR2 YSYEKL. The CDR3 runs 14 residues.

DNA of the CDR3: TGCGCCAGCAGTCCCGTTCAGGGGAACGGGAATGAGCAGTTCTTC. This codes for CASSPVQGNGNEQFF. This sequence joins TRBV23-1 and TRBJ2-1; D perhaps matches TRBD1 (6 bases). TRBV23-1 is known as an ORF, though its function is uncertain. V was cut by 4 bases and J by 7 bases, with 17 bases left in between. The CDR3 runs to 15 residues.

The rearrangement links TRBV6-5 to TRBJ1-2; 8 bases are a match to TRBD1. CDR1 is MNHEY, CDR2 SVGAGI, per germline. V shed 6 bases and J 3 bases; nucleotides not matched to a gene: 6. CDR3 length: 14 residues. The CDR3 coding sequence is TGTGCCAGCAGCGACAGGGGCTGGGACTATGGCTACACCTTC. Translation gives CASSDRGWDYGYTF.

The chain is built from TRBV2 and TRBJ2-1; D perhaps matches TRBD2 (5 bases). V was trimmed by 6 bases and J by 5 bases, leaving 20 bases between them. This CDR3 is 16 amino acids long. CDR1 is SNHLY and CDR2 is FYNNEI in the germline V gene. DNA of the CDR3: TGTGCCAGCAGGGCGGTACTAGTTTTTGTTGACAATGAGCAGTTCTTC. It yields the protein CASRAVLVFVDNEQFF.

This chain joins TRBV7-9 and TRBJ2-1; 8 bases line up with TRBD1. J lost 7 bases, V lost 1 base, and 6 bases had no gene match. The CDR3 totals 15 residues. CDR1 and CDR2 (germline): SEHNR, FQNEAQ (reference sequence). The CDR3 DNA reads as TGTGCCAGCAGCTTAGAACAGGGGGGCTGGAATGAGCAGTTCTTC. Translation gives CASSLEQGGWNEQFF. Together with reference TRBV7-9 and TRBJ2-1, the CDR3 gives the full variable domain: DTGVSQNPRHKITKRGQNVTFRCDPISEHNRLYWYRQTLGQGPEFLTYFQNEAQLEKSRLLSDRFSAERPKGSFSTLEIQRTEQGDSAMYLCASSLEQGGWNEQFFGPGTRLTVL.

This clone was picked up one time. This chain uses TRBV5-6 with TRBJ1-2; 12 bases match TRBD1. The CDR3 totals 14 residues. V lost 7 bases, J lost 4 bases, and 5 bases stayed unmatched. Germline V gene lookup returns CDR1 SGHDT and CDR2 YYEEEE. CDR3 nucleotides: TGTGCCAGCCTCGGGACAGGGGGCCGCTATGGCTACACCTTC. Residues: CASLGTGGRYGYTF.

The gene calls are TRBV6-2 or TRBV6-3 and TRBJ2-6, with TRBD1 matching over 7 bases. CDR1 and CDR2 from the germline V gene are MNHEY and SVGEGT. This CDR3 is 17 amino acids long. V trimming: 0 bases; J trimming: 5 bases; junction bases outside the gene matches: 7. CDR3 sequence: CASSYSATGLWANVLTF. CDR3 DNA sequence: TGTGCCAGCAGTTACTCAGCGACAGGGCTCTGGGCCAACGTCCTGACTTTC.

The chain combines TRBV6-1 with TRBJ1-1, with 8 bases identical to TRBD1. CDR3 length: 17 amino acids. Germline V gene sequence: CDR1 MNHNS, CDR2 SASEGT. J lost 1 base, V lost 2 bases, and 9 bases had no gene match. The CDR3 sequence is CASSEWVRGRRNTEAFF. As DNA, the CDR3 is TGTGCCAGCAGTGAATGGGTCAGGGGGCGCCGGAACACTGAAGCTTTCTTT.